These 22 T cell receptor beta chains were all obtained from the same sample, sequenced in a study of shared clonotypes between healthy human individuals (TCRdb year 2020). The library was generated by the immunoSEQ multiplex PCR assay. TCRdb re-hosts the immuneACCESS table, in-frame sequences only. Its copies lack some clones; in the studies checked, an unresolved V gene accounts for under half of them, and the cause for the rest is not known. This sample gives approximately 1,500,000 clones in total; 95% to 99% of them show up just once. The top ten constitute approximately 0.45% of the sample. The material sequenced was naive CD4+ T cells sorted from blood. The cell subset or site label corresponds to: CD45RA+ positively selected. All receptors come from a man aged 30 to 45 in good health.

This clone was picked up one time. V usage is TRBV5-4 and J usage is TRBJ2-7; possible D gene TRBD2, 5 bases. In germline, CDR1 is SGHNT, CDR2 YYREEE (reference sequence). V gave up 4 bases and J gave up 2 bases, with 19 bases separating them. The CDR3 has 16 residues. In DNA, the CDR3 is TGTGCCAGCAGCCCAGAACTTAACCTAGCCACCTACGAGCAGTACTTC. This gives the protein CASSPELNLATYEQYF.

V usage is TRBV11-3 and J usage is TRBJ2-1; 9 bases are shared with TRBD1. CDR3 length: 15 residues. Per germline, CDR1 SGHNT and CDR2 YENEEA. After removal of 1 base from V and 5 bases from J, the junction contained 3 bases not matched to a gene. This CDR3 is CASSLVGTGHNEQFF. In DNA, the CDR3 is TGTGCCAGCAGCTTAGTTGGGACAGGGCACAATGAGCAGTTCTTC.

Only one count was recorded for this clone. V and J are TRBV7-9 and TRBJ2-5; tentatively, D is TRBD1 (6 bases). V lost 3 bases, J lost 1 base, and 12 bases lay in between. There are 15 residues in the CDR3. Germline lookup yields CDR1 SEHNR and CDR2 FQNEAQ (reference sequence). CDR3 nucleotides: TGTGCCAGCAGCTTCCAGGGGAGAAGCCAAGAGACCCAGTACTTC. This gives the protein CASSFQGRSQETQYF.

V and J are TRBV5-4 and TRBJ2-7; 10 nucleotides agree with TRBD1. V trimming: 9 bases; J trimming: 5 bases; junction bases outside the gene matches: 11. CDR1 and CDR2 (germline): SGHNT, YYREEE (reference sequence). CDR3 length: 14 amino acids. DNA for the CDR3: TGTGCCATTGGACAGGGGGATAACGGCGACGAGCAGTACTTC. Its translation: CAIGQGDNGDEQYF.

As regards this clone: At the DNA level, this CDR3 is encoded by other sequences in the same sample as well. The V call is TRBV5-1, the J call TRBJ2-5; D is undetermined. Trimming took 0 bases from V and 1 from J, leaving 7 bases between them. Germline CDR1 and CDR2: SGHRS and YFSETQ. CDR3 length: 14 amino acids. CDR3 DNA: TGCGCCAGCAGCTTGGTTCCAGGCCAAGAGACCCAGTACTTC. Translating it yields CASSLVPGQETQYF.

The V and J genes are TRBV5-1 and TRBJ2-7, with TRBD1 identical over 10 bases. V was pared by 6 bases and J by 1 base, with 13 bases of the junction left unmatched. Germline lookup yields CDR1 SGHRS and CDR2 YFSETQ. The CDR3 runs to 17 residues. CDR3 DNA sequence: TGCGCCAGCACCAGCTTGGGGACAGGGGAAAGGTCCTACGAGCAGTACTTC. It translates to CASTSLGTGERSYEQYF.

This sequence joins TRBV11-1 and TRBJ1-1, with no clear D. The CDR3 is made up of 12 amino acids. V was shortened by 5 bases and J by 1 base, with 5 bases between the two germline ends. Looked up from germline, CDR1 is SGHAT and CDR2 is FQDESV (reference sequence). The DNA for the CDR3 is TGTGCCAGCAGCCCCGGGAACACTGAAGCTTTCTTT. Translation gives CASSPGNTEAFF.

This clone was detected once. The rearrangement uses TRBV7-9 and TRBJ2-7; 8 bases map to TRBD1. J gave up 2 bases and V 5 bases, and 11 bases lay outside the gene matches. The CDR3 has 16 amino acids. Germline V lookup: CDR1 SEHNR, CDR2 FQNEAQ (reference sequence). For the CDR3, the DNA is TGTGCCAGCAGCCCGTCTACAGGACAGGGCGCCTACGAGCAGTACTTC. It encodes CASSPSTGQGAYEQYF.

The chain joins TRBV29-1 to TRBJ2-7; possibly TRBD1 for D (6 bases). The CDR3 spans 15 residues. In germline, CDR1 is SQVTM, CDR2 ANQGSEA. The V end was cut by 5 bases, the J end by 3 bases, with 20 bases between. The CDR3, as DNA: TGCAGCGTTCAAACAGGGAGTGAGCTATACTACGAGCAGTACTTC. Its translation is CSVQTGSELYYEQYF.

The V gene is TRBV21-1, the J gene TRBJ2-3; the D call TRBD1 from the table was never checked on the DNA. TRBV21-1 is tagged as a pseudogene. The CDR3 has 16 amino acids. The CDR3 region has the DNA TGTGCCAGCAGCAAAGTGTGGGACAGGGGCACAGATACGCAGTATTTT. This codes for CASSKVWDRGTDTQYF.

The chain is built from TRBV7-9 and TRBJ2-4; 8 nucleotides agree with TRBD1. Trimming at V came to 1 base and at J to 0 bases, leaving 2 bases not matched to a gene. There are 16 residues in the CDR3. CDR1 and CDR2 (germline): SEHNR, FQNEAQ (reference sequence). The DNA for the CDR3 is TGTGCCAGCAGCTTAGGACAGGGGTTAGCCAAAAACATTCAGTACTTC. Translated: CASSLGQGLAKNIQYF.

Comments on this clone: The identical CDR3 is also encoded by other nucleotide sequences in the sample. This sequence joins TRBV7-9 and TRBJ2-6, with D unclear. Trimming stripped 5 bases from V and 0 bases from J, with 2 bases between. The CDR3 sequence is 13 residues long. From germline, CDR1 is SEHNR and CDR2 FQNEAQ (reference sequence). The CDR3 region is CASSPSGANVLTF. The CDR3, as DNA: TGTGCCAGCAGCCCCTCTGGGGCCAACGTCCTGACTTTC.

To note about this clone: The sample holds other DNA sequences that translate to the same CDR3. V is TRBV6-5 and J is TRBJ2-3; 11 bases fit TRBD2. The CDR3 consists of 16 residues. Trimming cost V 3 bases and J 0 bases; bases outside gene matches: 2. Germline lookup yields CDR1 MNHEY and CDR2 SVGAGI. DNA for the CDR3: TGTGCCAGCAGTTATCTAGCGGGAGGCAGCACAGATACGCAGTATTTT. It translates to CASSYLAGGSTDTQYF.

V gene TRBV4-1 combines with J gene TRBJ1-1, with a weak D call TRBD1 (6 bases). CDR1 is MGHRA and CDR2 is YSYEKL in the germline V gene. The CDR3 spans 18 residues. V dropped 5 bases and J dropped 5 bases, with 27 bases sitting between them. The CDR3 is CASSEGGGRAPFGTEAFF. Written as DNA, the CDR3 is TGCGCCAGCAGCGAGGGGGGCGGGCGGGCTCCCTTCGGGACTGAAGCTTTCTTT.

The chain uses TRBV9 and TRBJ2-1; 10 bases align to TRBD2. The J segment lost 3 bases and the V segment lost 4 bases, leaving 7 bases of the junction unmatched. The germline gives CDR1 SGDLS, CDR2 YYNGEE. The CDR3 covers 16 residues. CDR3: CASSPNSGRGYNEQFF. The CDR3 DNA reads as TGTGCCAGCAGCCCCAACAGCGGGAGGGGCTACAATGAGCAGTTCTTC. The whole variable domain, remainder taken from reference TRBV9 and TRBJ2-1, is DSGVTQTPKHLITATGQRVTLRCSPRSGDLSVYWYQQSLDQGLQFLIQYYNGEERAKGNILERFSAQQFPDLHSELNLSSLELGDSALYFCASSPNSGRGYNEQFFGPGTRLTVL.

The chain couples TRBV15 to TRBJ1-1, with 8 bases matching TRBD1. Per germline, CDR1 LNHNV and CDR2 YYDKDF (reference sequence). The V segment lost 3 bases and the J segment 0 bases; nucleotides outside the gene matches: 6. CDR3 length equals 16 residues. CDR3 amino acids: CATSRNRGGMNTEAFF. Written as DNA, the CDR3 is TGTGCCACCAGCAGGAACAGGGGGGGGATGAACACTGAAGCTTTCTTT.

This chain joins TRBV5-5 and TRBJ2-7, with D perhaps TRBD1 (5 bases). The CDR3 contains 14 residues. CDR1 SGHKS and CDR2 YYEKEE come from the germline V gene (reference sequence). The ends were cut back, 7 bases at V and 2 bases at J, with 16 bases in the middle. The CDR3 DNA follows: TGTGCCAGCCGCCGGATCAGGGTTCCCTACGAGCAGTACTTC. The encoded protein is CASRRIRVPYEQYF.

The genes are TRBV29-1 and TRBJ1-2; TRBD1 matches 7 bases. CDR3 length equals 13 residues. Per germline, CDR1 SQVTM and CDR2 ANQGSEA. The V gene end was trimmed by 6 bases and the J gene end by 5 bases; junction bases not matched to a gene: 9. CDR3 protein: CSVDRDSWYGYTF. The CDR3 nucleotides read TGCAGCGTCGATAGGGACAGCTGGTATGGCTACACCTTC. The variable domain in full, completed from reference TRBV29-1 and TRBJ1-2, reads SAVISQKPSRDICQRGTSLTIQCQVDSQVTMMFWYRQQPGQSLTLIATANQGSEATYESGFVIDKFPISRPNLTFSTLTVSNMSPEDSSIYLCSVDRDSWYGYTFGSGTRLTVV.

To note about this clone: Different DNA sequences within this sample yield the same CDR3. The chain carries TRBV5-1 and TRBJ2-1, with unresolved D. The germline gives CDR1 SGHRS, CDR2 YFSETQ. The CDR3 consists of 15 residues. V lost 0 bases and J lost 0, with 7 bases in between. The CDR3 nucleotides are TGCGCCAGCAGCTTGGCCACGAGCTCCTACAATGAGCAGTTCTTC. This gives the protein CASSLATSSYNEQFF.

Notes on this clone: Distinct nucleotide sequences in the sample also encode this CDR3. J is TRBJ2-7 and V is TRBV14; D is perhaps TRBD1 (6 bases). The CDR3 has 13 residues. From germline, CDR1 is SGHDN and CDR2 FVKESK. Trimming shortened V by 4 bases and J by 4 bases, and 11 bases separated the two germline ends. This CDR3 is CASSLTGRYEQYF. The CDR3 DNA is TGTGCCAGCAGCCTGACAGGCCGATACGAGCAGTACTTC. Filled out from reference TRBV14 and TRBJ2-7, the complete variable domain reads EAGVTQFPSHSVIEKGQTVTLRCDPISGHDNLYWYRRVMGKEIKFLLHFVKESKQDESGMPNNRFLAERTGGTYSTLKVQPAELEDSGVYFCASSLTGRYEQYFGPGTRLTVT.

V usage is TRBV5-1 and J usage is TRBJ1-3; D unresolved. This CDR3 is built from 17 residues. From germline, CDR1 is SGHRS and CDR2 YFSETQ. V shed 0 bases and J shed 0 bases, with 13 bases lying between them. CDR3 protein: CASSLVSQTGSGNTIYF. The CDR3 DNA sequence: TGCGCCAGCAGCTTGGTTTCCCAGACCGGCTCTGGAAACACCATATATTTT.

J is TRBJ1-2 and V is TRBV7-8; the match to TRBD1 covers 7 bases. This CDR3 has 18 amino acids. Trimming removed 1 base from V and 0 bases from J; junction bases left unmatched: 11. Germline V CDR1 and CDR2: SGHVS, FQNEAQ. The CDR3 sequence is CASSLERGGRPTNYGYTF. The CDR3, as DNA: TGTGCCAGCAGCTTAGAAAGAGGGGGCCGGCCTACTAACTATGGCTACACCTTC. The full variable domain, completed using reference TRBV7-8 and TRBJ1-2, is GAGVSQSPRYKVAKRGQDVALRCDPISGHVSLFWYQQALGQGPEFLTYFQNEAQLDKSGLPSDRFFAERPEGSVSTLKIQRTQQEDSAVYLCASSLERGGRPTNYGYTFGSGTRLTVV.